The 4 T cell receptor beta chains below come from one sample, sequenced in a study of monozygotic twins with inflammatory bowel disease. Following a re-call of the 5' RACE reads, TCRdb has one entry per CDR3 protein and lacks DNA. The specimen's table records about 140,000 distinct CDR3 sequences. The sequenced sample was blood. These receptors all stem from a human donor with ulcerative colitis or Crohn's disease, or a healthy co-twin of an affected twin (not recorded which).

This chain joins TRBV20-1 and TRBJ1-5. Germline V lookup: CDR1 DFQATT, CDR2 SNEGSKA (reference sequence). The CDR3 length is 12 residues. CDR3 amino acids: CSARVSNQPQHF.

This chain joins TRBV29-1 and TRBJ2-7; TCRdb's D gene call, TRBD2, goes unchecked for lack of DNA. There are 18 residues in the CDR3. CDR1 is SQVTM and CDR2 is ANQGSEA in the germline V gene. The CDR3 sequence: CSVAGTSGTPSFGYEQYF.

The rearrangement links TRBV5-1 to TRBJ1-2. Germline assignment: CDR1 SGHRS and CDR2 YFSETQ. This CDR3 spans 12 amino acids. The chain's CDR3 is CASSADLYSYTF.

The V gene is TRBV7-9, the J gene TRBJ1-4; TCRdb selects TRBD1, and the lack of DNA leaves this call unchecked. The CDR3 consists of 13 residues. Germline V gives CDR1 SEHNR, CDR2 FQNEAQ (reference sequence). This CDR3 reads CASSSPRREKLFF.